This TCR beta chain appears in the sequencing data of a study of vaccination effects on CD4 cells after COVID-19. Study conclusions and caveats: Sampling in the study covered few convalescent patients and included no early post-infection timepoints.

Worth noting for this clone: What it binds is not known.

Between days 9 and 10 of culture, CD4+ T cells were separated out. Each participant received a vaccine that was either BNT162b2 or mRNA-1273, given as two doses. Profiling relied on immunoSEQ multiplex PCR, and the TCRdb table lists in-frame clones only, not all of them. Altogether 57,000 or so clones are present, about 78% being singletons, with the ten largest covering 4.3%. The germline V gene has CDR1 SGHRS and CDR2 YFSETQ. Trimming shortened V by 0 bases and J by 3 bases, and 7 bases separated the two germline ends. There are 13 residues in the CDR3. The rearrangement uses TRBV5-1 and TRBJ2-7; D remains unclear. This receptor was taken from a human donor who received a COVID-19 vaccine. Sequencing was performed on CD4+ T cells from PBMCs cultured without peptide, taken after COVID-19 vaccination. CDR3 in DNA: TGCGCCAGCAGCTTGGTGTCAGACTACGAGCAGTACTTC. This sequence encodes CASSLVSDYEQYF.